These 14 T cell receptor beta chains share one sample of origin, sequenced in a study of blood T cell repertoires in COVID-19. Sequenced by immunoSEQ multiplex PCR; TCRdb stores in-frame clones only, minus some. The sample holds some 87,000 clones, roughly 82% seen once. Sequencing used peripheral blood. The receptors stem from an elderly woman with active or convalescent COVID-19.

CDR3 in DNA: TGTGCCAGCAGCCCCACAGATTGGGAGCTGTTTTTT. Translated: CASSPTDWELFF. This rearrangement joins TRBV7-3 to TRBJ2-2; the D is unclear. In germline, CDR1 is SGHTA, CDR2 FQGTGA. The CDR3 totals 12 residues. The V end was cut by 5 bases, the J end by 9 bases, with 10 bases between.

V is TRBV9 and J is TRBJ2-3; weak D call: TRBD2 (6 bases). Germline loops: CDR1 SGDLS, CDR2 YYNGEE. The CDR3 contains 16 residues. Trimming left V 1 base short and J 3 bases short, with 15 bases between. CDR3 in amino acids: CASSVRRGLWTDTQYF. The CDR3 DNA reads TGTGCCAGCAGCGTACGGAGGGGACTTTGGACAGATACGCAGTATTTT.

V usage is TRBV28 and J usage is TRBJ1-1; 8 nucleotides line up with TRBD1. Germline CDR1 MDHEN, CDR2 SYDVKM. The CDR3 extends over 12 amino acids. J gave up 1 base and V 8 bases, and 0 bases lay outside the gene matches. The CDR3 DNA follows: TGTGCCAGCGGACAGGGGAACACTGAAGCTTTCTTT. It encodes CASGQGNTEAFF. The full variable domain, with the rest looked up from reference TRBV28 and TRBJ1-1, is DVKVTQSSRYLVKRTGEKVFLECVQDMDHENMFWYRQDPGLGLRLIYFSYDVKMKEKGDIPEGYSVSREKKERFSLILESASTNQTSMYLCASGQGNTEAFFGQGTRLTVV.

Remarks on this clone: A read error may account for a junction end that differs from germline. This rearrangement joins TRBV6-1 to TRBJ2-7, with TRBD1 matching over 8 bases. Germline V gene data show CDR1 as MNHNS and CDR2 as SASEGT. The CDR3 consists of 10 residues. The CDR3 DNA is TGTGCCAGCAGTGAACTACAGGGGGTCTTC. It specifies CASSELQGVF.

The CDR3 DNA reads TGTGCCACTCACACCGGGACAGCTAACACTGAAGCTTTCTTT. Its protein is CATHTGTANTEAFF. The chain combines TRBV27 with TRBJ1-1; TRBD1 matches at 7 bases. CDR3 size: 14 residues. Per the germline V gene, CDR1 is MNHEY and CDR2 is SMNVEV (reference sequence). V gave up 10 bases and J gave up 2 bases; unmatched junction bases: 10.

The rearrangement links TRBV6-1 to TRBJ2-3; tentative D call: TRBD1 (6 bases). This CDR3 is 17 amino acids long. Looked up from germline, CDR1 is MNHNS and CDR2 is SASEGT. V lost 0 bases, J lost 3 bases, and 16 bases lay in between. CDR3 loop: CASSEALQGFGTDTQYF. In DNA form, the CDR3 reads TGTGCCAGCAGTGAAGCCTTACAGGGTTTTGGAACAGATACGCAGTATTTT.

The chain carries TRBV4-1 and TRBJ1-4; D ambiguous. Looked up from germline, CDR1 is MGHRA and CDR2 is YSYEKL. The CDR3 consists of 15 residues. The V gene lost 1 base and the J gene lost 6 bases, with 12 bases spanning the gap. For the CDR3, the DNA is TGCGCCAGCAGCCAAGTTCGGTTTGAAGATGAAAAACTGTTTTTT. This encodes CASSQVRFEDEKLFF.

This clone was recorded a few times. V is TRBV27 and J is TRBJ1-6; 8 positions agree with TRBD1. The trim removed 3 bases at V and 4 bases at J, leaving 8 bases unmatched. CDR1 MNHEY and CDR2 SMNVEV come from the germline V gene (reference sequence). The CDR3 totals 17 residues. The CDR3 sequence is CASSLGTGGGYNSPLHF. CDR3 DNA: TGTGCCAGCAGTTTGGGAACAGGGGGAGGTTATAATTCACCCCTCCACTTT.

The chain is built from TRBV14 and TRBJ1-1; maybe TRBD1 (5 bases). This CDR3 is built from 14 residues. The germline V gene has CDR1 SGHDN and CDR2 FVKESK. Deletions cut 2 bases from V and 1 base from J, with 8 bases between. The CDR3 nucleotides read TGTGCCAGCAGCCAACCTGACAGGAACACTGAAGCTTTCTTT. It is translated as CASSQPDRNTEAFF.

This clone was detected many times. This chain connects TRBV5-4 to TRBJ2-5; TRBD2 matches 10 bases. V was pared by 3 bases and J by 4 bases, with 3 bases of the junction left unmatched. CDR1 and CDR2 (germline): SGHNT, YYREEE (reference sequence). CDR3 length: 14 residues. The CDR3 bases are TGTGCCAGCAGCTCCATAGCGGGGGGAGAGACCCAGTACTTC. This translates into CASSSIAGGETQYF.

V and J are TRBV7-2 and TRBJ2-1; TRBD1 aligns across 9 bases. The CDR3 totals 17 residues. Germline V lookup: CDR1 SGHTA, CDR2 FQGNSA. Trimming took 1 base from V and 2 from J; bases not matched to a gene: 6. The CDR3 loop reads CASSLEGQGGTYNEQFF. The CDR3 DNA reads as TGTGCCAGCAGCTTAGAGGGACAGGGTGGGACCTACAATGAGCAGTTCTTC.

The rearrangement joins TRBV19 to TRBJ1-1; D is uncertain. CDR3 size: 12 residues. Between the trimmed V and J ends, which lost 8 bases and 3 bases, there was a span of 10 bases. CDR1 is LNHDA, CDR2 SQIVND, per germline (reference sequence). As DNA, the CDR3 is TGTGCCAGTGGAACGGGATACACTGAAGCTTTCTTT. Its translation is CASGTGYTEAFF. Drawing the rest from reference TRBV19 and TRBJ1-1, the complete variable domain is DGGITQSPKYLFRKEGQNVTLSCEQNLNHDAMYWYRQDPGQGLRLIYYSQIVNDFQKGDIAEGYSVSREKKESFPLTVTSAQKNPTAFYLCASGTGYTEAFFGQGTRLTVV.

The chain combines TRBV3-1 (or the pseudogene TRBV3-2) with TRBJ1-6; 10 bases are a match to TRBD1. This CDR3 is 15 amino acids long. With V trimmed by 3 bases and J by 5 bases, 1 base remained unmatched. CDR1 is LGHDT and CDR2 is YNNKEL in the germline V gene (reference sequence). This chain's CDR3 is CASSQGQGNNSPLHF. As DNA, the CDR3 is TGTGCCAGCAGCCAGGGACAGGGGAATAATTCACCCCTCCACTTT.

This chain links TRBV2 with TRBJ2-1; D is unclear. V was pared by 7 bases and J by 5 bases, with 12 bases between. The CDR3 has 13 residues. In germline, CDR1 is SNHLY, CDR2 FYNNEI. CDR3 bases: TGTGCCAGCATCTACGGGTCAAACAATGAGCAGTTCTTC. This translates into CASIYGSNNEQFF.